The present T cell receptor beta chain was sequenced within a study of OX40 agonist ivuxolimab in advanced cancers. Study overall: One hepatocellular carcinoma and a couple of cutaneous melanoma patients partially responded. Overall study results and limits: At doses 0.1 to 3.0 mg/kg, CD4+ and CD8+ clones expanded. Some patients without response likewise showed low normalized clonal expansion. Compared with others, partial responders at 0.1-3.0 mg/kg displayed clonal expansion among the lowest.

Profiled with immunoSEQ multiplex PCR; TCRdb holds only in-frame clones, not every one. In the table there are some 87,000 clones, less than 95% of which are singletons. With regard to this clone: The antigen is undetermined.

The V end lost 10 bases, the J end lost 1 base, and 10 bases lay between the germline ends. Germline V gives CDR1 SGHVS, CDR2 FNYEAQ. The length of the CDR3 is 12 residues. The V call is TRBV7-6, the J call TRBJ2-5, with D tentatively TRBD2 (5 bases). The input for sequencing was CD4+ or CD8+ T cells sorted from blood, taken in a trial of the OX40 agonist ivuxolimab. The TCR was taken from an adult with an advanced solid tumor such as melanoma, head and neck, liver or kidney cancer. CDR3 loop: CATQDFQETQYF. CDR3 bases: TGTGCCACCCAGGACTTCCAAGAGACCCAGTACTTC.